Listed here are 21 T cell receptor beta chains from one sample, sequenced in a study of T cells in Graves' hyperthyroidism and ophthalmopathy. Authors of the study amplified TCR beta CDR3 regions from RNA transcripts. HTBI primers drove first-round RT-PCR of the TCR CDR3. MiXCR, applied by TCRdb to the multiplex PCR reads, yields one record per CDR3 protein. The table lists a few hundred thousand distinct CDR3 sequences, more than 14% of them singletons. Sequenced input: blood. All receptors derive from a woman aged 40 to 50 with Graves' hyperthyroidism that later progressed to Graves' ophthalmopathy.

The chain joins TRBV20-1 to TRBJ2-7; possibly TRBD1 or TRBD2 for D (5 bases each). CDR1 and CDR2 (germline): DFQATT, SNEGSKA (reference sequence). Trimming removed 5 bases at V and 7 bases at J, with 24 bases between. This CDR3 is built from 15 residues. In DNA form, the CDR3 reads TGCAGTGCTGGCCCCACGAGGGGAGTGATCACAGAGCAGTACTTC. Translating it yields CSAGPTRGVITEQYF.

This clonotype was recorded at least ten times. The V call is TRBV6-1, the J call TRBJ2-7; 10 bases fit TRBD1. From germline, CDR1 is MNHNS and CDR2 SASEGT. The length of the CDR3 is 15 residues. V lost 3 bases to trimming and J lost 3 bases; unmatched junction nucleotides: 5. The CDR3 sequence is CASSDPGQGIYEQYF. As DNA, the CDR3 is TGTGCCAGCAGTGACCCGGGACAGGGGATCTACGAGCAGTACTTC.

This clonotype was found many times. The V and J genes are TRBV19 and TRBJ2-7; D is perhaps TRBD2 (6 bases). CDR1 is LNHDA, CDR2 SQIVND, per germline (reference sequence). The V and J ends lost 3 bases and 5 bases respectively, with 23 bases between them. The CDR3 contains 17 residues. CDR3 protein: CASSIRASVPTRDEQYF. The CDR3 DNA reads TGTGCCAGTAGTATTAGGGCTAGCGTGCCCACACGCGACGAGCAGTACTTC. The variable domain in full, with the rest retrieved from reference TRBV19 and TRBJ2-7, is DGGITQSPKYLFRKEGQNVTLSCEQNLNHDAMYWYRQDPGQGLRLIYYSQIVNDFQKGDIAEGYSVSREKKESFPLTVTSAQKNPTAFYLCASSIRASVPTRDEQYFGPGTRLTVT.

V and J are TRBV30 and TRBJ1-1, with D hard to call. V lost 2 bases to trimming and J lost 1 base, with 8 bases between them. Germline V gene lookup returns CDR1 GTSNPN and CDR2 SVGIG (reference sequence). The CDR3 loop spans 13 amino acids. CDR3 sequence: CAWSFGGNTEAFF. The DNA of the CDR3 is TGTGCCTGGAGTTTTGGCGGGAACACTGAAGCTTTCTTT. The variable domain in full, with the rest retrieved from reference TRBV30 and TRBJ1-1, is SQTIHQWPATLVQPVGSPLSLECTVEGTSNPNLYWYRQAAGRGLQLLFYSVGIGQISSEVPQNLSASRPQDRQFILSSKKLLLSDSGFYLCAWSFGGNTEAFFGQGTRLTVV.

This clonotype showed up just a few times. This sequence joins TRBV18 and TRBJ2-2, with D perhaps given as TRBD1 or TRBD2 (5 bases each). Germline V gives CDR1 KGHSH, CDR2 LQKENI. This CDR3 has 15 amino acids. V gave up 4 bases and J gave up 5 bases, with 14 bases separating them. As DNA, the CDR3 is TGTGCCAGCTCACACCGGGACCGCCAAACCGGGGAGCTGTTTTTT. Translated: CASSHRDRQTGELFF. Based on the CDR3 plus reference TRBV18 and TRBJ2-2, the full variable domain is NAGVMQNPRHLVRRRGQEARLRCSPMKGHSHVYWYRQLPEEGLKFMVYLQKENIIDESGMPKERFSAEFPKEGPSILRIQQVVRGDSAAYFCASSHRDRQTGELFFGEGSRLTVL.

This clonotype has ten or more counts. The V call is TRBV19, the J call TRBJ2-1; D is unclear. This CDR3 has 15 amino acids. Per germline, CDR1 LNHDA and CDR2 SQIVND (reference sequence). V lost 5 bases, J lost 3 bases, and 14 bases lay in between. The CDR3 region has the DNA TGTGCCAGTAGTCTACGCGGCTTCGTCTACAATGAGCAGTTCTTC. Translation: CASSLRGFVYNEQFF. Based on the CDR3 plus reference TRBV19 and TRBJ2-1, the full variable domain is DGGITQSPKYLFRKEGQNVTLSCEQNLNHDAMYWYRQDPGQGLRLIYYSQIVNDFQKGDIAEGYSVSREKKESFPLTVTSAQKNPTAFYLCASSLRGFVYNEQFFGPGTRLTVL.

This clonotype was counted only a few times. The chain is built from TRBV15 and TRBJ2-1, with 7 bases lining up with TRBD1. CDR3 size: 15 residues. Germline assignment: CDR1 LNHNV and CDR2 YYDKDF (reference sequence). After removal of 1 base from V and 4 bases from J, the junction contained 4 bases not matched to a gene. The DNA for the CDR3 is TGTGCCACCAGCAGAGCTAGGGGGCGGTACAATGAGCAGTTCTTC. Its protein product is CATSRARGRYNEQFF.

This clonotype was recorded many times. The chain combines TRBV10-3 with TRBJ2-7; the D gene is possibly TRBD2 (5 bases). CDR1 and CDR2 (germline): ENHRY, SYGVKD. Between the trimmed V and J ends, which lost 2 bases and 7 bases, there was a span of 15 bases. This CDR3 spans 14 amino acids. The CDR3 region is CAISEPTRGREQYF. Here the CDR3 DNA reads TGTGCCATCAGTGAGCCAACACGGGGTCGTGAGCAGTACTTC.

This clonotype was counted ten times or more. The chain combines TRBV7-2 with TRBJ2-3, with D unclear. The CDR3 totals 15 residues. Trimming took 1 base from V and 6 from J, leaving 14 bases between them. The V gene's germline CDR1 is SGHTA and CDR2 FQGNSA. CDR3 DNA: TGTGCCAGCAGCTTAGTTCGCACCCAGAGGGATACGCAGTATTTT. Protein sequence: CASSLVRTQRDTQYF.

This clonotype was recorded at least ten times. The V and J genes are TRBV20-1 and TRBJ1-6; tentatively, D is TRBD1 (5 bases). The CDR3 totals 11 residues. Germline V gene lookup returns CDR1 DFQATT and CDR2 SNEGSKA (reference sequence). V was clipped by 3 bases and J by 16 bases, with 13 bases between them. CDR3 in DNA: TGCAGTGCTAGTGAGGGACTTATACTCCACTTT. Translating gives CSASEGLILHF.

The rearrangement joins TRBV7-2 to TRBJ1-1, with TRBD1 identical over 8 bases. Germline V gene data show CDR1 as SGHTA and CDR2 as FQGNSA. V lost 6 bases, J lost 4 bases, and 4 bases stayed unmatched. The CDR3 has 13 amino acids. Here the CDR3 DNA reads TGTGCCAGCAGACTGACAGGGGCCACTGAAGCTTTCTTT. It specifies CASRLTGATEAFF. Full variable domain (rest looked up from reference TRBV7-2 and TRBJ1-1): GAGVSQSPSNKVTEKGKDVELRCDPISGHTALYWYRQSLGQGLEFLIYFQGNSAPDKSGLPSDRFSAERTGGSVSTLTIQRTQQEDSAVYLCASRLTGATEAFFGQGTRLTVV.

This rearrangement joins TRBV20-1 to TRBJ2-3, with D unresolved. The DNA end is a closer match to TRBJ1-5, so the J assignment may be wrong. The CDR3 contains 15 residues. Germline V gene data show CDR1 as DFQATT and CDR2 as SNEGSKA (reference sequence). The CDR3 nucleotides are TGCAGTGCAGAGGTACCCCCAAGGAGCACAGATACGCAGCATTTT. It specifies CSAEVPPRSTDTQHF.

In this sample, this clonotype turned up many times. The chain combines TRBV12-3 or TRBV12-4 with TRBJ1-5; TRBD1 agrees at 10 bases. This CDR3 comprises 17 residues. The junction had 5 bases not matched to a gene; V was cut back by 3 bases and J by 0 bases. The CDR3 nucleotides are TGTGCCAGCAGTTTTGGACAGGGGGATTATAGCAATCAGCCCCAGCATTTT. It translates to CASSFGQGDYSNQPQHF.

At least ten counts were recorded for this clonotype. The chain has TRBV6-5 and TRBJ2-2; 8 bases align to TRBD2. With V trimmed by 2 bases and J by 10 bases, 9 bases remained unmatched. CDR1 is MNHEY, CDR2 SVGAGI, per germline. This CDR3 spans 15 amino acids. CDR3 loop: CASSYAGRAELELFF. The CDR3 nucleotides read TGTGCCAGCAGTTACGCCGGGAGGGCCGAGCTGGAGCTGTTTTTT.

This rearrangement joins TRBV10-3 to TRBJ2-3; 9 bases line up with TRBD1. Germline CDR1 reads ENHRY; CDR2 reads SYGVKD. Trimming took 0 bases from V and 3 from J; bases not matched to a gene: 4. This CDR3 has 16 residues. CDR3 coding DNA: TGTGCCATCAGTGAGTCCGGGACAGGGTCAACAGATACGCAGTATTTT. Protein: CAISESGTGSTDTQYF.

In this sample, this clonotype turned up a few times. This chain connects TRBV30 to TRBJ1-1; a weak D match, TRBD1 (5 bases). The CDR3 is 15 residues long. Germline V gene lookup returns CDR1 GTSNPN and CDR2 SVGIG (reference sequence). V lost 1 base and J 1 base, leaving 13 bases between the germline ends. This chain's CDR3 is CAWSGPSGGNTEAFF. CDR3 in DNA: TGTGCCTGGAGTGGGCCGTCGGGGGGGAACACTGAAGCTTTCTTT.

This clonotype was picked up a small number of times. Relative to the germline gene, one junction end is altered; a read error may explain this. The DNA for the CDR3 is TGCGCCGGCAGCGGAGGACTAGGGTGGATCGATGAGCAGTTCTTC. This sequence encodes CAGSGGLGWIDEQFF. V usage is TRBV5-1 and J usage is TRBJ2-1; 7 nucleotides line up with TRBD2. This CDR3 spans 15 amino acids. Germline assignment: CDR1 SGHRS and CDR2 YFSETQ.

This clonotype has a handful of counts. The chain is built from TRBV5-8 and TRBJ2-7; D not certain. CDR3 length equals 14 residues. V was trimmed by 0 bases and J by 2 bases, leaving 9 bases between them. From germline, CDR1 is SGHTS and CDR2 YDEGEE. The CDR3 reads CASSLAPIAYEQYF. The DNA of the CDR3 is TGTGCCAGCAGCTTGGCTCCCATAGCCTACGAGCAGTACTTC.

This clonotype was seen many times. The chain has TRBV20-1 and TRBJ1-4; D call uncertain. V gave up 1 base and J gave up 6 bases, with 15 bases separating them. CDR1 and CDR2 (germline): DFQATT, SNEGSKA (reference sequence). The CDR3 extends over 15 amino acids. The CDR3 DNA is TGCAGTGCTAGAGTTCCGAGTGGTGGTCATGAAAAACTGTTTTTT. This codes for CSARVPSGGHEKLFF.

This clonotype was observed at least ten times. The CDR3 DNA is TGCAGCGTTGAAAACCCAGTGAACACTGAAGCTTTCTTT. Amino acids: CSVENPVNTEAFF. The rearrangement links TRBV29-1 to TRBJ1-1; unclear D gene. The V end lost 2 bases, the J end lost 0 bases, and 7 bases lay between the germline ends. This CDR3 is built from 13 residues. Germline V CDR1 and CDR2: SQVTM, ANQGSEA.

This clonotype was counted ten times or more. The chain recombines TRBV12-3 or TRBV12-4 with TRBJ2-3; 9 positions agree with TRBD2. The CDR3 extends over 18 amino acids. The J segment lost 2 bases and the V segment lost 5 bases, leaving 14 bases of the junction unmatched. CDR3 in amino acids: CASSRYSGSGLYTDTQYF. CDR3 nucleotides: TGTGCCAGCAGTCGATATAGCGGGAGTGGTCTTTACACAGATACGCAGTATTTT.